The next 5 T cell receptor beta chains were all read from a single sample in a study of T-cell memory formation after mild COVID-19. In TCRdb, the 5' RACE reads were re-called with MiXCR into one record per CDR3 protein. The sample lists 380,000 or so distinct CDR3 sequences; roughly 13% were seen once. Material for sequencing was PBMCs or a T cell subset sorted from them (not recorded which). The receptors were gathered from a man aged 18 to 29 who had mild COVID-19 (a few samples of this study predate the infection). Cell type and time point are not known.

This clonotype was seen a few times. The chain employs TRBV7-6 and TRBJ1-3; possible D gene TRBD1, 5 bases. V shed 1 base and J shed 4 bases, with 14 bases lying between them. The CDR3 consists of 16 residues. From germline, CDR1 is SGHVS and CDR2 FNYEAQ. CDR3 nucleotide sequence: TGTGCCAGCAGCTTAGGACAGAGTCTTTCCGGAAACACCATATATTTT. Encoded protein: CASSLGQSLSGNTIYF.

The chain couples TRBV5-4 to TRBJ2-1; 10 bases fit TRBD1. V was clipped by 0 bases and J by 8 bases; unmatched bases: 2. Per germline, CDR1 SGHNT and CDR2 YYREEE (reference sequence). The CDR3 is 14 residues long. This chain's CDR3 is CASSLGQGAHEQFF. The CDR3 DNA reads TGTGCCAGCAGCTTGGGACAGGGGGCACATGAGCAGTTCTTC.

There are many counts of this clonotype. The chain carries TRBV27 and TRBJ2-3; D gene unclear. Trimming shortened V by 6 bases and J by 2 bases, and 9 bases separated the two germline ends. Germline-derived CDR1 and CDR2 are MNHEY and SMNVEV (reference sequence). The CDR3 loop spans 13 amino acids. The CDR3 DNA is TGTGCCAGCAGCTTCTCCTTCACAGATACGCAGTATTTT. Its protein is CASSFSFTDTQYF.

This chain uses TRBV5-1 with TRBJ2-1; a weak D match, TRBD1 (5 bases). CDR3 length equals 11 residues. Germline V gene sequence: CDR1 SGHRS, CDR2 YFSETQ. Trimming shortened V by 6 bases and J by 6 bases, and 7 bases separated the two germline ends. CDR3 loop: CASKDSNEQFF. CDR3 nucleotides: TGCGCCAGCAAAGACAGCAATGAGCAGTTCTTC.

In this sample, this clonotype turned up a few times. The chain employs TRBV4-1 and TRBJ2-1; 8 bases fit TRBD2. Trimming removed 4 bases from V and 0 bases from J; junction bases left unmatched: 8. The CDR3 contains 17 residues. The germline V gene encodes CDR1 MGHRA and CDR2 YSYEKL. The CDR3 DNA sequence: TGCGCCAGCAGCCGAGTATCTAGCGGGCGCTCCTACAATGAGCAGTTCTTC. Protein sequence: CASSRVSSGRSYNEQFF.